These 27 T cell receptor beta chains share one sample of origin, sequenced in a study of blood T cell repertoires in COVID-19. Profiling relied on immunoSEQ multiplex PCR, and the TCRdb table lists in-frame clones only, not all of them. Among about 430,000 clones listed, 70% to 90% were seen once. The sequencing sample was made of PBMCs or T cells enriched from blood (not recorded which). All receptors derive from a woman aged 18-29 years who had been exposed to COVID-19.

The chain uses TRBV7-8 and TRBJ2-7; D gene uncertain. The V end lost 0 bases, the J end lost 5 bases, and 11 bases lay between the germline ends. The germline V gene has CDR1 SGHVS and CDR2 FQNEAQ. The CDR3 covers 14 residues. The DNA of the CDR3 is TGTGCCAGCAGCTTAGCGCTTGGGCGAAACGAGCAGTACTTC. Encoded protein: CASSLALGRNEQYF.

This chain joins TRBV28 and TRBJ2-3; 11 nucleotides match TRBD2. The germline V gene encodes CDR1 MDHEN and CDR2 SYDVKM. The CDR3 spans 19 residues. The V and J ends lost 6 bases and 5 bases, in that order; junction bases with no gene match: 19. The DNA for the CDR3 is TGTGCCAGCAGGACTCCCCACGGACTAGCGGGCCCGAAAAAAGATACGCAGTATTTT. This sequence encodes CASRTPHGLAGPKKDTQYF.

The chain links TRBV6-5 to TRBJ1-1; no definite D call. Germline loops: CDR1 MNHEY, CDR2 SVGAGI. V lost 0 bases and J 3 bases, leaving 5 bases between the germline ends. The CDR3 runs 13 residues. CDR3 sequence (DNA): TGTGCCAGCAGTTACTCGACTTACACTGAAGCTTTCTTT. It specifies CASSYSTYTEAFF.

V gene TRBV6-5 combines with J gene TRBJ2-3; D unresolved. CDR1 MNHEY and CDR2 SVGAGI come from the germline V gene. The V and J ends lost 7 bases and 6 bases respectively, with 14 bases between them. The length of the CDR3 is 13 residues. CDR3 protein: CASNLSPRDTQYF. The CDR3, as DNA: TGTGCCAGCAATCTAAGCCCGCGGGATACGCAGTATTTT.

The J gene is TRBJ2-1, the V gene TRBV10-1; 11 bases match TRBD2. V shed 1 base, J shed 7 bases, and the junction held 6 bases outside the gene matches. The CDR3 length is 16 residues. The germline V gene has CDR1 WNHNN and CDR2 SYGVQD (reference sequence). The CDR3 coding sequence is TGCGCCAGCAGTGAGTTACTAGCGGGAGTAAAAAATGAGCAGTTCTTC. Its protein product is CASSELLAGVKNEQFF.

The V and J genes are TRBV4-1 and TRBJ2-5, with 7 positions matching TRBD2. V shed 8 bases, J shed 5 bases, and the junction held 11 bases outside the gene matches. Germline values: CDR1 MGHRA, CDR2 YSYEKL. This CDR3 is built from 14 residues. The CDR3 DNA reads as TGCGCCAGCCGCCGGGAGGAGGGTGTCGAGACCCAGTACTTC. This gives the protein CASRREEGVETQYF.

The table lists this clone with a few counts. The chain has TRBV25-1 and TRBJ2-1; 9 bases line up with TRBD1. V lost 4 bases, J lost 5 bases, and 9 bases stayed unmatched. CDR3 length: 16 amino acids. Germline V gene sequence: CDR1 MGHDK, CDR2 SYGVNS. This chain's CDR3 is CASSATGQGSHNEQFF. The CDR3 bases are TGTGCCAGCAGTGCCACCGGACAGGGGTCCCACAATGAGCAGTTCTTC. Drawing the rest from reference TRBV25-1 and TRBJ2-1, the complete variable domain is EADIYQTPRYLVIGTGKKITLECSQTMGHDKMYWYQQDPGMELHLIHYSYGVNSTEKGDLSSESTVSRIRTEHFPLTLESARPSHTSQYLCASSATGQGSHNEQFFGPGTRLTVL.

The genes are TRBV2 and TRBJ1-4; D is unresolved. The CDR3 runs 12 residues. V was trimmed by 10 bases and J by 8 bases, leaving 14 bases between them. Germline V gene sequence: CDR1 SNHLY, CDR2 FYNNEI. CDR3 loop: CATHRGNEKLFF. In nucleotides, the CDR3 is TGTGCCACCCATCGGGGAAACGAAAAACTGTTTTTT.

This chain links TRBV29-1 with TRBJ2-1, with 9 positions matching TRBD1. This CDR3 spans 15 amino acids. The V and J ends lost 6 bases and 4 bases, in that order; junction bases with no gene match: 10. Germline CDR1 and CDR2: SQVTM and ANQGSEA. The CDR3 sequence: CSVLTRDRDYNEQFF. CDR3 coding DNA: TGCAGCGTCCTAACTCGGGACAGGGATTACAATGAGCAGTTCTTC.

The rearrangement joins TRBV25-1 to TRBJ2-2; 7 nucleotides align to TRBD1. Germline V gene sequence: CDR1 MGHDK, CDR2 SYGVNS. Losses at the gene ends were 0 bases for V and 5 bases for J; bases not matched to a gene: 6. The CDR3 runs 16 residues. The CDR3 reads CASSEYGTETTGELFF. In DNA, the CDR3 is TGTGCCAGCAGTGAATACGGGACAGAAACAACCGGGGAGCTGTTTTTT.

This clone turned up a few times. V and J are TRBV28 and TRBJ2-1; D is undetermined. The CDR3 runs to 14 residues. V lost 6 bases, J lost 2 bases, and 11 bases lay in between. Per the germline V gene, CDR1 is MDHEN and CDR2 is SYDVKM. CDR3 DNA: TGTGCCAGCAGCCAAGGAACAGCCTACAATGAGCAGTTCTTC. Translated: CASSQGTAYNEQFF.

This chain links TRBV5-1 with TRBJ2-6; maybe TRBD1 (5 bases). Deletions cut 2 bases from V and 0 bases from J, with 12 bases between. The CDR3 consists of 17 residues. Per germline, CDR1 SGHRS and CDR2 YFSETQ. The CDR3 is CASSLLQDSSGANVLTF. CDR3 nucleotides: TGCGCCAGCAGCTTACTTCAAGACAGCTCTGGGGCCAACGTCCTGACTTTC.

The rearrangement uses TRBV4-1 and TRBJ1-1, with D possibly TRBD1 on 5 matching bases. Trimming took 1 base from V and 4 from J, leaving 13 bases between them. The CDR3 has 15 amino acids. CDR1 and CDR2 from the germline V gene are MGHRA and YSYEKL. This CDR3 reads CASSQGGAVATEAFF. CDR3 DNA sequence: TGCGCCAGCAGCCAAGGTGGGGCGGTAGCCACTGAAGCTTTCTTT.

V gene TRBV2 combines with J gene TRBJ2-2; TRBD2 might be the D (5 bases). Germline V CDR1 and CDR2: SNHLY, FYNNEI. The CDR3 extends over 16 amino acids. V shed 7 bases and J shed 5 bases, with 20 bases lying between them. CDR3 loop: CASIKNPAGGTGELFF. CDR3 DNA sequence: TGTGCCAGCATCAAAAATCCCGCGGGCGGAACCGGGGAGCTGTTTTTT. The complete variable domain, with remaining parts taken from reference TRBV2 and TRBJ2-2, reads EPEVTQTPSHQVTQMGQEVILRCVPISNHLYFYWYRQILGQKVEFLVSFYNNEISEKSEIFDDQFSVERPDGSNFTLKIRSTKLEDSAMYFCASIKNPAGGTGELFFGEGSRLTVL.

The V gene is TRBV6-2 or TRBV6-3, the J gene TRBJ2-3; TRBD2 might be the D (7 bases). Deletions cut 5 bases from V and 5 bases from J, with 20 bases between. Germline-derived CDR1 and CDR2 are MNHEY and SVGEGT. This CDR3 has 16 residues. CDR3 DNA sequence: TGTGCCAGCAGTCCCCGGGGGGCGGGGCAGGTAGATACGCAGTATTTT. Its translation: CASSPRGAGQVDTQYF.

CDR3 protein: CAIGTPTEAFF. CDR3 nucleotides: TGTGCCATCGGGACACCCACTGAAGCTTTCTTT. The chain combines TRBV10-3 with TRBJ1-1; TRBD1 is a possible D gene (6 bases). CDR1 and CDR2 (germline): ENHRY, SYGVKD. V lost 8 bases and J 4 bases, leaving 8 bases between the germline ends. The CDR3 is made up of 11 amino acids.

The chain combines TRBV7-9 with TRBJ2-5; maybe TRBD1 (5 bases). Deletions cut 2 bases from V and 5 bases from J, with 15 bases between. This CDR3 has 15 residues. The germline V gene has CDR1 SEHNR and CDR2 FQNEAQ (reference sequence). CDR3 amino acids: CASSLTTVSAETQYF. CDR3 sequence (DNA): TGTGCCAGCAGCTTAACGACAGTGTCTGCGGAGACCCAGTACTTC.

This clone was detected a few times. The V gene is TRBV27, the J gene TRBJ1-5; D is ambiguous. The CDR3 is 16 residues long. V shed 0 bases and J shed 2 bases, with 11 bases lying between them. Germline-derived CDR1 and CDR2 are MNHEY and SMNVEV (reference sequence). The CDR3 sequence is CASSLSAAVGNQPQHF. CDR3 nucleotide sequence: TGTGCCAGCAGTTTATCCGCTGCAGTCGGCAATCAGCCCCAGCATTTT.

This clone appeared a single time. This chain connects TRBV6-5 to TRBJ1-5, with 7 bases fitting TRBD1. CDR1 MNHEY and CDR2 SVGAGI come from the germline V gene. CDR3 length equals 13 residues. V shed 4 bases and J 6 bases; nucleotides not matched to a gene: 3. The CDR3 is CASSLTGAQPQHF. CDR3 nucleotides: TGTGCCAGCAGTTTAACAGGGGCTCAGCCCCAGCATTTT.

This chain uses TRBV6-1 with TRBJ1-6; TRBD1 agrees at 7 bases. The CDR3 is 16 amino acids. J lost 4 bases, V lost 3 bases, and 6 bases had no gene match. Germline V gene sequence: CDR1 MNHNS, CDR2 SASEGT. The CDR3 sequence is CASSDHRDRYNSPLHF. The CDR3 bases are TGTGCCAGCAGTGATCACCGGGACAGATATAATTCACCCCTCCACTTT.

V and J are TRBV9 and TRBJ2-2, with 12 positions matching TRBD1. CDR3 length equals 15 residues. The trim removed 3 bases at V and 6 bases at J, leaving 3 bases unmatched. CDR1 is SGDLS, CDR2 YYNGEE, per germline. The CDR3 here is CASSEGDRGPGELFF. The CDR3 nucleotides are TGTGCCAGCAGCGAGGGGGACAGGGGGCCCGGGGAGCTGTTTTTT.

The chain couples TRBV7-2 to TRBJ2-1; a possible D gene is TRBD2 (5 bases). The germline CDR1 and CDR2 sequences are SGHTA and FQGNSA. V lost 1 base and J lost 9, with 13 bases in between. CDR3 length: 14 amino acids. CDR3: CASSLGLLGGEQFF. CDR3 nucleotides: TGTGCCAGCAGCTTAGGTCTACTAGGCGGTGAGCAGTTCTTC.

This chain connects TRBV28 to TRBJ1-2; TRBD1 agrees at 11 bases. The junction had 5 bases not matched to a gene; V was cut back by 4 bases and J by 4 bases. The germline V gene encodes CDR1 MDHEN and CDR2 SYDVKM. There are 15 residues in the CDR3. CDR3 nucleotides: TGTGCCAGCAGTTGGGGGACAGGGGGAATCTATGGCTACACCTTC. The encoded protein is CASSWGTGGIYGYTF.

A single count supports this clone. The V gene is TRBV9, the J gene TRBJ2-3; 10 bases are shared with TRBD2. Germline values: CDR1 SGDLS, CDR2 YYNGEE. J was trimmed by 8 bases and V by 3 bases; bases with no gene match: 6. The CDR3 has 14 amino acids. As DNA, the CDR3 is TGTGCCAGCAGCGGAAGCGGGGGGGAGGGTACGCAGTATTTT. Protein product: CASSGSGGEGTQYF.

This chain uses TRBV6-5 with TRBJ1-5; maybe TRBD1 (5 bases). The germline V gene encodes CDR1 MNHEY and CDR2 SVGAGI. V gave up 0 bases and J gave up 3 bases, with 9 bases separating them. The CDR3 has 15 amino acids. CDR3 coding DNA: TGTGCCAGCAGTTACTCGGACACCATCAATCAGCCCCAGCATTTT. Protein product: CASSYSDTINQPQHF.

The chain joins TRBV7-6 to TRBJ2-7, with 11 bases aligning to TRBD1. V was pared by 5 bases and J by 7 bases, with 13 bases of the junction left unmatched. Germline V gene sequence: CDR1 SGHVS, CDR2 FNYEAQ. CDR3 length: 16 residues. DNA of the CDR3: TGTGCCAGCAGCGCAACCCCGGGACAGGGGGTTGGTGAGCAGTACTTC. It translates to CASSATPGQGVGEQYF.

The chain links TRBV19 to TRBJ1-4, with D perhaps matching TRBD1 (5 bases). This CDR3 has 14 amino acids. Trimming took off 6 bases at V and 3 bases at J, with 11 bases between the two ends. Germline CDR1 is LNHDA and CDR2 is SQIVND (reference sequence). The CDR3 region is CASRGQGANEKLFF. The CDR3 nucleotides are TGTGCCAGTAGGGGGCAAGGGGCTAATGAAAAACTGTTTTTT.